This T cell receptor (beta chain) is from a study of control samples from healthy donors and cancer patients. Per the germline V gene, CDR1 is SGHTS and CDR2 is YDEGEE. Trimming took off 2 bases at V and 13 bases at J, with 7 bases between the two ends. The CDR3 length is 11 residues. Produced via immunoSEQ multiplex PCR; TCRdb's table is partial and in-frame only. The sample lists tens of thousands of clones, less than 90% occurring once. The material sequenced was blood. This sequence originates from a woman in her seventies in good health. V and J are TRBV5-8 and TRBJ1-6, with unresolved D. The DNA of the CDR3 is TGTGCCAGCAGCTTAGGAGAGCCCCTCCACTTT. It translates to CASSLGEPLHF.